This T cell receptor beta chain was documented in a study of cytomegalovirus exposure and HLA in healthy donors. Overall study: Genetic ancestry analysis placed more than 80% of the 400 or so donors that were genotyped in the Caucasian-associated cluster.

Concerning this clone: Its antigen remains unknown.

Study-wide findings and caveats: Earlier results showed most TCR beta V segments being productive about 87% or about 30% of the time. TCR beta V- and J-gene trimming, according to a later analysis, was linked to a missense DCLRE1C variant. Cytomegalovirus association was assigned to about 150 TCR beta chains.

Primers for the PCR totalled 60 Vbeta and 13 Jbeta. Using immunoSEQ multiplex PCR, the repertoire was profiled, and TCRdb retains in-frame clones only, with some absent. This table has about 90,000 clones, around three quarters appearing once. The TCR sequence derives from a woman in her thirties or forties in good health and CMV-seropositive. Specimen: PBMCs.

The CDR3 sequence: CASRLAANEQFF. The CDR3 DNA reads TGTGCCAGCCGCCTAGCGGCGAATGAGCAGTTCTTC. This sequence joins TRBV5-8 and TRBJ2-1; 7 nucleotides align to TRBD2. CDR1 is SGHTS, CDR2 YDEGEE, per germline. CDR3 size: 12 residues. V dropped 7 bases and J dropped 7; count of bases not matched to a gene: 5.